The T cell receptor beta chain described here comes from a study of tumor and adjacent non-tumor tissue in lung cancer. Findings and limits, study-wide: Tumor TCR diversity, when higher, was linked to shorter survival.

V was shortened by 1 base and J by 4 bases, with 14 bases between the two germline ends. CDR1 and CDR2 (germline): SGHVS, FQNEAQ. The CDR3 length is 16 residues. This clonotype was seen many times. Its antigen remains unknown. A modified ARM-PCR protocol with three rounds of nested PCR amplified TCRbeta. One entry per CDR3 protein results from TCRdb running MiXCR on the multiplex PCR reads. This repertoire shows roughly 45,000 distinct CDR3 sequences, roughly 60% found once; its top ten account for roughly 44%. RNA was extracted from bulk tissue without any cell sorting. This non-tumor lung sample came from over 3 cm beyond the tumor edge. Between August and November 2014, newly diagnosed, chemotherapy-naive lung cancer patients underwent thoracic surgery in China.

This chain joins TRBV7-8 and TRBJ1-5, with D maybe TRBD1 (5 bases). This TCR was sampled from a man aged 50-60 years with non-small cell lung cancer. Material for sequencing was distant non-tumor lung tissue. DNA of the CDR3: TGTGCCAGCAGCTTAGAGGGGAGCTCGTTTAATCAGCCCCAGCATTTT. It specifies CASSLEGSSFNQPQHF.